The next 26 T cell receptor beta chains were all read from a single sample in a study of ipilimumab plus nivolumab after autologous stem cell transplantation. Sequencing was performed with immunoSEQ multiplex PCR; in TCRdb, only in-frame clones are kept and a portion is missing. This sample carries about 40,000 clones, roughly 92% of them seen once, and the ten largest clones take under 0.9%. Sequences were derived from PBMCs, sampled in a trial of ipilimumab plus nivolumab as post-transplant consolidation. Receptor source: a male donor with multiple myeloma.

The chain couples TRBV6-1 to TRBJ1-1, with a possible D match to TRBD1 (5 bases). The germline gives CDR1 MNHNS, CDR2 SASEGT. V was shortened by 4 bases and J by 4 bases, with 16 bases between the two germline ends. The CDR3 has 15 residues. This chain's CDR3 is CASSVGILQGTEAFF. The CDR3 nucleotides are TGTGCCAGCAGTGTGGGCATCCTCCAGGGCACTGAAGCTTTCTTT.

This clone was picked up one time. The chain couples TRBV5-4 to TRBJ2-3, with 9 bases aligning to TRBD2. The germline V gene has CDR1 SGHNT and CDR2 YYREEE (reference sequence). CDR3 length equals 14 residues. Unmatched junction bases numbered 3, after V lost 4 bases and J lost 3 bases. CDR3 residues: CASSPGLATDTQYF. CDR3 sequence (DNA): TGTGCCAGCAGCCCTGGACTAGCGACAGATACGCAGTATTTT. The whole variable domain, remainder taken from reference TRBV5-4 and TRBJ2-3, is ETGVTQSPTHLIKTRGQQVTLRCSSQSGHNTVSWYQQALGQGPQFIFQYYREEENGRGNFPPRFSGLQFPNYSSELNVNALELDDSALYLCASSPGLATDTQYFGPGTRLTVL.

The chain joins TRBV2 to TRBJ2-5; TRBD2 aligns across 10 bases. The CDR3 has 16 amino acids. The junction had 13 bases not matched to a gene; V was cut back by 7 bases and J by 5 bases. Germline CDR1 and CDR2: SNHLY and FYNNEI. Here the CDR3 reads CASTNQGLARGETQYF. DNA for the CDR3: TGTGCCAGCACAAACCAGGGACTAGCGAGAGGGGAGACCCAGTACTTC.

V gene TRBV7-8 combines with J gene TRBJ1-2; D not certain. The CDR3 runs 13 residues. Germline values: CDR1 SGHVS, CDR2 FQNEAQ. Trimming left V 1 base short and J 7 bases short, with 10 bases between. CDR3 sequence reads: CASSLDGRFGYTF. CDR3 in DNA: TGTGCCAGCAGCTTAGATGGCAGGTTTGGCTACACCTTC.

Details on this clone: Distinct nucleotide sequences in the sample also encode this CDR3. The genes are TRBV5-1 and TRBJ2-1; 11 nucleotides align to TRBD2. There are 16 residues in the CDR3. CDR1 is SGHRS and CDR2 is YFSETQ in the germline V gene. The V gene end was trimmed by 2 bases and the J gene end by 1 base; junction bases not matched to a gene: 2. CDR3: CASSLTSGSSYNEQFF. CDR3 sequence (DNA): TGCGCCAGCAGCTTAACTAGCGGGAGTTCCTACAATGAGCAGTTCTTC.

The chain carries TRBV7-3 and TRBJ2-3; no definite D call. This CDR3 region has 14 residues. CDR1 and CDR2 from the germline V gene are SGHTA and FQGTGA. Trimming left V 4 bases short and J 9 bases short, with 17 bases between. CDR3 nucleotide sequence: TGTGCCAGCAGCTCCCCACAAACACCTTTAACGCAGTATTTT. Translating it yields CASSSPQTPLTQYF.

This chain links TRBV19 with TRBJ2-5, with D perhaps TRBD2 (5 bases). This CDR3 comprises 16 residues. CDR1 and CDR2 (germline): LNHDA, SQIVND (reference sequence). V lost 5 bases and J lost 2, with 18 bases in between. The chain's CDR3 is CASSPWTGANQETQYF. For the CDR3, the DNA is TGTGCCAGTAGTCCCTGGACTGGCGCCAATCAAGAGACCCAGTACTTC.

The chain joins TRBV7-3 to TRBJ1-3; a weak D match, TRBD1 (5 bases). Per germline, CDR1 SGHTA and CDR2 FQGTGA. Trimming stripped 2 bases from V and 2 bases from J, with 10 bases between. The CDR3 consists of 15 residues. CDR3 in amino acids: CASSLGGGAGNTIYF. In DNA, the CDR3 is TGTGCCAGCAGCTTAGGGGGAGGAGCTGGAAACACCATATATTTT.

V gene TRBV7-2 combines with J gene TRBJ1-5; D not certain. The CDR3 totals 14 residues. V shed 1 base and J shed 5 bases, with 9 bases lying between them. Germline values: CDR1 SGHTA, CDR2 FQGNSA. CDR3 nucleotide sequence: TGTGCCAGCAGCTTAGTAGCCCAGGATCAGCCCCAGCATTTT. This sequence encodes CASSLVAQDQPQHF. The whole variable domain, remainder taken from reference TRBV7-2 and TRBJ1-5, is GAGVSQSPSNKVTEKGKDVELRCDPISGHTALYWYRQSLGQGLEFLIYFQGNSAPDKSGLPSDRFSAERTGGSVSTLTIQRTQQEDSAVYLCASSLVAQDQPQHFGDGTRLSIL.

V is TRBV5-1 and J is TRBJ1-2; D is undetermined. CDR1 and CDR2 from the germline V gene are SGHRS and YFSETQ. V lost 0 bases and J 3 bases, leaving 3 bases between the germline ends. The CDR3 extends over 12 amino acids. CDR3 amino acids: CASSLGDYGYTF. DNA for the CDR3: TGCGCCAGCAGCTTGGGCGACTATGGCTACACCTTC.

The DNA of the CDR3 is TGTGCCAGCAGCACCCGGGACAGGGAGGTGGCTTTCTTT. Its translation: CASSTRDREVAFF. The rearrangement uses TRBV7-8 and TRBJ1-1; TRBD1 matches 9 bases. The CDR3 length is 13 residues. Germline V gives CDR1 SGHVS, CDR2 FQNEAQ. With 5 bases clipped from V and 11 bases from J, the junction kept 9 bases outside the gene matches.

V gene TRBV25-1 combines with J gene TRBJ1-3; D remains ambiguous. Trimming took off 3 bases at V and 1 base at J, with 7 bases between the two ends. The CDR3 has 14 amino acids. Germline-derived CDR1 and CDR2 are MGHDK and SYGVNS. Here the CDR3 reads CASSETGSGNTIYF. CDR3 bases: TGTGCCAGCAGTGAGACGGGGTCTGGAAACACCATATATTTT.

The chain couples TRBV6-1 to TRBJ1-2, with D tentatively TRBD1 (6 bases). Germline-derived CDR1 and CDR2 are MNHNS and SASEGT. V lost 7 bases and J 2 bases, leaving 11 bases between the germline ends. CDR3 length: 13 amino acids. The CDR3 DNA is TGTGCCAGCACCCAGGGGTTCAACTATGGCTACACCTTC. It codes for CASTQGFNYGYTF.

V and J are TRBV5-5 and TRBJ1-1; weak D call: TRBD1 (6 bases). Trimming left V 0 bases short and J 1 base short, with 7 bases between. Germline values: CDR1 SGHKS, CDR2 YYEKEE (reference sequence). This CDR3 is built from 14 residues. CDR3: CASSLEQGNTEAFF. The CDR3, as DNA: TGTGCCAGCAGCTTGGAACAGGGGAACACTGAAGCTTTCTTT.

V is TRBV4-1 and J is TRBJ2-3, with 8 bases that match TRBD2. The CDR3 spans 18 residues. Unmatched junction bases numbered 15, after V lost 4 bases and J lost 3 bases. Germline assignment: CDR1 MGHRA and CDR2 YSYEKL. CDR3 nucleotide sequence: TGCGCCAGCAGCCGTGGGACGAGCGGGAGCTTAAGAACAGATACGCAGTATTTT. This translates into CASSRGTSGSLRTDTQYF.

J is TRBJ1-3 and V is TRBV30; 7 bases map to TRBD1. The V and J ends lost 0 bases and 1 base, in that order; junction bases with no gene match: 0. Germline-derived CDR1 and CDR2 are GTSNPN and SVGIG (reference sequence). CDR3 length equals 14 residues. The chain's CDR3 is CAWSVTGSGNTIYF. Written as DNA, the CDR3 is TGTGCCTGGAGTGTGACAGGGTCTGGAAACACCATATATTTT.

The CDR3 DNA reads TGCAGCGCGATCCGGGACACATACAATGAGCAGTTCTTC. It translates to CSAIRDTYNEQFF. V usage is TRBV29-1 and J usage is TRBJ2-1, with D possibly being TRBD1 (6 bases). The germline V gene encodes CDR1 SQVTM and CDR2 ANQGSEA. V was clipped by 7 bases and J by 4 bases, with 14 bases between them. The CDR3 consists of 13 residues.

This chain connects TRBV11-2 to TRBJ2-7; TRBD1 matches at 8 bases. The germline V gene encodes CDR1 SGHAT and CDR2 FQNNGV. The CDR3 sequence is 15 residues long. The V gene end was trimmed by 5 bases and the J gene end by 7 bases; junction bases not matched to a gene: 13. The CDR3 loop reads CASSPDPGQVGEQYF. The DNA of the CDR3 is TGTGCCAGCAGCCCCGACCCGGGACAGGTGGGGGAGCAGTACTTC.

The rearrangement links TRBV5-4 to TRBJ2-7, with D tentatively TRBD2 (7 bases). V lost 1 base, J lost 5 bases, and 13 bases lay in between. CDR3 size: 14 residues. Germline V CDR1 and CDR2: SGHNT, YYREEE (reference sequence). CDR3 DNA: TGTGCCAGCAGCTTGAACGGGGGGCTCAACGAGCAGTACTTC. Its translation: CASSLNGGLNEQYF.

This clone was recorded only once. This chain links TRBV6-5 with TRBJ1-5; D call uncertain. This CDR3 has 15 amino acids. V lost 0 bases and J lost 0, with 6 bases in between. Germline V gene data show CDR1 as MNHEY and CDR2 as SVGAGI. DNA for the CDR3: TGTGCCAGCAGTTACTCCCCTTATAGCAATCAGCCCCAGCATTTT. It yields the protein CASSYSPYSNQPQHF.

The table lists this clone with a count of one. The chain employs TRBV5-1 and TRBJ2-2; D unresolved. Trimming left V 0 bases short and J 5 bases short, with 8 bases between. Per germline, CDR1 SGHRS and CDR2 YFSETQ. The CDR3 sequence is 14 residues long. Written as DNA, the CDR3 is TGCGCCAGCAGCTTGGGGGTGTTGACCGGGGAGCTGTTTTTT. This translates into CASSLGVLTGELFF.

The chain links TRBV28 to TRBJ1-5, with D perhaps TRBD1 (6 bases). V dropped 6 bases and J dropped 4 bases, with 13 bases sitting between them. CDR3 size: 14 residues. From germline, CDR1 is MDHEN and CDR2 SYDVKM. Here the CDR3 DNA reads TGTGCCAGCAGAGGGCTACAGGGTAATCAGCCCCAGCATTTT. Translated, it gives CASRGLQGNQPQHF.

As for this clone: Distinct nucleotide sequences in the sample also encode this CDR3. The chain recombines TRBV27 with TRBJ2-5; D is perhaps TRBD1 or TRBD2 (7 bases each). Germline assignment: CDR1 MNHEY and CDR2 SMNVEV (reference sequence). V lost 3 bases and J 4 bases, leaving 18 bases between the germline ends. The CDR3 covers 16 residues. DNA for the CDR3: TGTGCCAGCAGTTTTCGAGGGGGCGGGGGCCTAGAGACCCAGTACTTC. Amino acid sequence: CASSFRGGGGLETQYF.

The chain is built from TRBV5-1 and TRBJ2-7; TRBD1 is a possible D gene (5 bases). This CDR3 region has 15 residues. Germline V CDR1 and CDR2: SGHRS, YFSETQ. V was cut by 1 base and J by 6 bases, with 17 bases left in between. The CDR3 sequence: CASSLTERGIGEQYF. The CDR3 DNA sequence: TGCGCCAGCAGCTTGACGGAAAGGGGTATCGGCGAGCAGTACTTC.

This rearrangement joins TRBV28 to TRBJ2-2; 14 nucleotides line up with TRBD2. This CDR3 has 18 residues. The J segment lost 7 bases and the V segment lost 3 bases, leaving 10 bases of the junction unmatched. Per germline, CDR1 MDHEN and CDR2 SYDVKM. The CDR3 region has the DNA TGTGCCAGCAGTTTTATTCCGGGACTAGCGGGAGTCCACGGGGAGCTGTTTTTT. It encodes CASSFIPGLAGVHGELFF.

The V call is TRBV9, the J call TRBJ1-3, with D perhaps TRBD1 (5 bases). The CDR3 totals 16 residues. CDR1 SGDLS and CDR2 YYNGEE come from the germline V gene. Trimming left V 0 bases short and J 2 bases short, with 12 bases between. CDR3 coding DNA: TGTGCCAGCAGCGTAGATGGGGCCAGCACTGGAAACACCATATATTTT. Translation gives CASSVDGASTGNTIYF.